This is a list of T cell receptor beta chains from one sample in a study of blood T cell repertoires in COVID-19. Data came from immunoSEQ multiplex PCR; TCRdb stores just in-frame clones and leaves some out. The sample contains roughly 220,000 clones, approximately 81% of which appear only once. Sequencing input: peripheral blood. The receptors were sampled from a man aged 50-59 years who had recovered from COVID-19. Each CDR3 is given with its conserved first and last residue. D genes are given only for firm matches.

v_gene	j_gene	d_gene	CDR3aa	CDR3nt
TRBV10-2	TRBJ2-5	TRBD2	CASSESRAGVPETQYF	TGCGCCAGCAGTGAGTCGAGAGCGGGAGTTCCAGAGACCCAGTACTTC
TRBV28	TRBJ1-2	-	CASGVNYGYTF	TGTGCCAGCGGAGTTAACTATGGCTACACCTTC
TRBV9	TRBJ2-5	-	CASSVATARTETQYF	TGTGCCAGCAGCGTAGCTACAGCTCGAACGGAGACCCAGTACTTC
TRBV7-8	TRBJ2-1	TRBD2	CASSSRLAVYNEQFF	TGTGCCAGCAGCTCTAGACTAGCGGTATACAATGAGCAGTTCTTC
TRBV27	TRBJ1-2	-	CASSLLGGAGGYTF	TGTGCCAGCAGCCTACTTGGGGGGGCGGGAGGCTACACCTTC
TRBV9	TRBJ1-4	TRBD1	CASSPRTGFRELFF	TGTGCCAGCAGCCCGCGGACAGGGTTCAGAGAACTGTTTTTT
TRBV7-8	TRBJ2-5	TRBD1	CASSHYRGKLQETQYF	TGTGCCAGCAGCCACTACAGGGGAAAACTTCAAGAGACCCAGTACTTC
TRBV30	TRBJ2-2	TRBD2	CAWSGLAGARGGELFF	TGTGCCTGGAGTGGCCTAGCGGGGGCTCGAGGCGGGGAGCTGTTTTTT
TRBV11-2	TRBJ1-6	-	CASSFQGAYNSPLHF	TGTGCCAGCAGCTTCCAAGGGGCCTATAATTCACCCCTCCACTTT
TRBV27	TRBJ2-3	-	CASSLSGSTDTQYF	TGTGCCAGCAGTTTGAGCGGTAGCACAGATACGCAGTATTTT
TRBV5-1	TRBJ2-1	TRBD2	CASRSGLADHNEQFF	TGCGCCAGCAGGTCGGGACTAGCGGACCACAATGAGCAGTTCTTC
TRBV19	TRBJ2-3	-	CASSTYPRRGPADTQYF	TGTGCCAGTAGTACCTACCCCCGGCGGGGGCCCGCAGATACGCAGTATTTT
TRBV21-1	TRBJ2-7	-	CASSTTSGRAGEQYF	TGTGCCAGCAGCACGACTAGCGGGAGGGCCGGCGAGCAGTACTTC
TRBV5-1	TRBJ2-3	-	CASSPAGYFADTQYF	TGCGCCAGCAGCCCAGCAGGGTATTTCGCAGATACGCAGTATTTT
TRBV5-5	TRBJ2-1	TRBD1	CASSLWLRGGHEQFF	TGTGCCAGCAGCTTGTGGCTTAGAGGGGGCCATGAGCAGTTCTTC